Below, 22 T cell receptor beta chains from the same sample are listed, as sequenced in a study of beta chain features in type 1 diabetes. Reverse transcription of all isolated RNA meant that expressed TCRB transcripts were sequenced. Profiling relied on immunoSEQ multiplex PCR, and the TCRdb table lists in-frame clones only, not all of them. The sample records around 500,000 clones, more than 9.5% being singletons. Sequencing was carried out using naive CD4+ T cells from blood. These TCRs come from a young woman in good health.

The CDR3 DNA reads as TGTGCCAGCAGTCGACAGGGTTATAATGAAAAACTGTTTTTT. Amino acid sequence: CASSRQGYNEKLFF. This chain links TRBV2 with TRBJ1-4; 7 nucleotides agree with TRBD1. Germline loops: CDR1 SNHLY, CDR2 FYNNEI. Trimming cost V 5 bases and J 4 bases; bases outside gene matches: 4. The CDR3 has 14 amino acids.

V is TRBV29-1 and J is TRBJ2-1; 8 nucleotides line up with TRBD2. The CDR3 length is 14 residues. The junction had 8 bases not matched to a gene; V was cut back by 6 bases and J by 4 bases. Germline CDR1 reads SQVTM; CDR2 reads ANQGSEA. This CDR3 reads CSVRYGLAYNEQFF. CDR3 bases: TGCAGCGTGCGCTATGGACTAGCATACAATGAGCAGTTCTTC.

In its sample, this clone was seen a few times. J is TRBJ2-7 and V is TRBV19; the D gene is possibly TRBD1 (7 bases). Germline V gene sequence: CDR1 LNHDA, CDR2 SQIVND (reference sequence). The CDR3 extends over 15 amino acids. Trimming pared 8 bases from V and 3 bases from J, leaving 20 bases between. In nucleotides, the CDR3 is TGTGCCAGTTCCCCCCGAGGAGGGGGCGGCTACGAGCAGTACTTC. Its protein product is CASSPRGGGGYEQYF. Using reference TRBV19 and TRBJ2-7 for the parts outside the CDR3, the full variable domain is DGGITQSPKYLFRKEGQNVTLSCEQNLNHDAMYWYRQDPGQGLRLIYYSQIVNDFQKGDIAEGYSVSREKKESFPLTVTSAQKNPTAFYLCASSPRGGGGYEQYFGPGTRLTVT.

In its sample, this clone was seen a few times. V usage is TRBV12-5 and J usage is TRBJ2-2; D remains ambiguous. Germline lookup yields CDR1 LGHNT and CDR2 FRNRAP. The CDR3 totals 14 residues. The ends were cut back, 0 bases at V and 5 bases at J, with 7 bases in the middle. This CDR3 reads CASGLVSRTGELFF. In DNA form, the CDR3 reads TGTGCTAGTGGTTTGGTGTCGCGAACCGGGGAGCTGTTTTTT.

This clone was detected once. The same CDR3 arises from other DNA sequences in this sample as well. The V call is TRBV15, the J call TRBJ2-5; D is undetermined. V lost 5 bases to trimming and J lost 5 bases, with 9 bases between them. The CDR3 has 12 residues. Germline V CDR1 and CDR2: LNHNV, YYDKDF (reference sequence). Here the CDR3 reads CATSPGQETQYF. CDR3 in DNA: TGTGCCACCAGCCCGGGCCAGGAGACCCAGTACTTC.

The chain joins TRBV5-1 to TRBJ2-5; D is unclear. The CDR3 runs to 14 residues. V shed 3 bases and J shed 4 bases, with 13 bases lying between them. Looked up from germline, CDR1 is SGHRS and CDR2 is YFSETQ. CDR3 in DNA: TGCGCCAGCAGCTCGAGAACTCCCCGAGAGACCCAGTACTTC. Its translation is CASSSRTPRETQYF.

This clone was counted between two and nine times. The V and J genes are TRBV19 and TRBJ1-1; TRBD1 matches 8 bases. Germline values: CDR1 LNHDA, CDR2 SQIVND (reference sequence). This CDR3 contains 14 residues. Germline trimming cut 7 bases from V and 0 bases from J; bases unmatched to any gene: 4. DNA of the CDR3: TGTGCCAGTACCCAGGACAGGGTGAACACTGAAGCTTTCTTT. This translates into CASTQDRVNTEAFF.

This rearrangement joins TRBV5-6 to TRBJ2-3; TRBD1 agrees at 7 bases. Trimming removed 1 base from V and 3 bases from J; junction bases left unmatched: 8. The germline V gene encodes CDR1 SGHDT and CDR2 YYEEEE. The CDR3 consists of 16 residues. CDR3 residues: CASSLLRNRGTDTQYF. As DNA, the CDR3 is TGTGCCAGCAGCTTGTTGCGTAACAGGGGAACAGATACGCAGTATTTT.

V is TRBV7-6 and J is TRBJ2-5; 9 bases align to TRBD2. The J call could be wrong; TRBJ2-7 is a better fit for the DNA end. CDR1 and CDR2 from the germline V gene are SGHVS and FNYEAQ. The CDR3 loop spans 14 amino acids. The chain's CDR3 is CASSTSGRSYEQYF. CDR3 nucleotides: TGTGCCAGCAGCACTAGCGGGCGGTCCTACGAGCAGTACTTC.

Comment on this clone: This specimen includes other DNA sequences encoding the same CDR3. The gene calls are TRBV19 and TRBJ2-3; 7 bases line up with TRBD2. With 8 bases clipped from V and 0 bases from J, the junction kept 5 bases outside the gene matches. There are 14 residues in the CDR3. Germline values: CDR1 LNHDA, CDR2 SQIVND (reference sequence). As DNA, the CDR3 is TGTGCCAGTCGATTAGCGGGCAGCACAGATACGCAGTATTTT. It yields the protein CASRLAGSTDTQYF.

This chain's CDR3 is CASSPKAGQGDLYEQYF. The CDR3 nucleotides read TGTGCCAGCTCACCCAAGGCCGGACAGGGGGATCTCTACGAGCAGTACTTC. V usage is TRBV18 and J usage is TRBJ2-7; 10 nucleotides match TRBD1. Germline V gives CDR1 KGHSH, CDR2 LQKENI. This CDR3 comprises 17 residues. The J segment lost 3 bases and the V segment lost 3 bases, leaving 11 bases of the junction unmatched.

This clone was picked up a small number of times. The rearrangement uses TRBV5-4 and TRBJ1-1; D is perhaps TRBD1 (5 bases). The CDR3 runs to 15 residues. The V gene's germline CDR1 is SGHNT and CDR2 YYREEE (reference sequence). V shed 5 bases and J shed 3 bases, with 17 bases lying between them. CDR3 sequence (DNA): TGTGCCAGCAGGCCGATCGGGACCACGTACACTGAAGCTTTCTTT. Translated, it gives CASRPIGTTYTEAFF.

The chain has TRBV7-9 and TRBJ2-1, with D uncertain. V was clipped by 5 bases and J by 4 bases, with 9 bases between them. Germline loops: CDR1 SEHNR, CDR2 FQNEAQ (reference sequence). The CDR3 is 13 amino acids. The CDR3 nucleotides read TGTGCCAGCAGCCCCGCTCAGTACAATGAGCAGTTCTTC. As protein: CASSPAQYNEQFF.

The V call is TRBV5-1, the J call TRBJ1-5; D possibly corresponds to TRBD1 (6 bases). This CDR3 is 15 amino acids long. Germline CDR1 and CDR2: SGHRS and YFSETQ. The V end was cut by 4 bases, the J end by 5 bases, with 16 bases between. The CDR3 DNA reads as TGCGCCAGCAGCCCCCTGGTGGGGGCAGATCAGCCCCAGCATTTT. Protein sequence: CASSPLVGADQPQHF.

The chain employs TRBV29-1 and TRBJ2-1; 7 bases are shared with TRBD2. V lost 7 bases to trimming and J lost 4 bases; unmatched junction nucleotides: 10. Germline V gene data show CDR1 as SQVTM and CDR2 as ANQGSEA. The length of the CDR3 is 14 residues. The CDR3 reads CSAGGSTFYNEQFF. The CDR3 bases are TGCAGCGCGGGGGGATCGACCTTTTACAATGAGCAGTTCTTC.

In regard to this clone: Other DNA sequences in the same sample also yield this CDR3. J is TRBJ2-3 and V is TRBV7-2; the D is unclear. V lost 2 bases and J lost 1, with 4 bases in between. The CDR3 extends over 13 amino acids. The germline V gene encodes CDR1 SGHTA and CDR2 FQGNSA. The CDR3 bases are TGTGCCAGCAGCTTACTCGGCACAGATACGCAGTATTTT. Encoded protein: CASSLLGTDTQYF.

Here the CDR3 reads CASSFSREQFF. As DNA, the CDR3 is TGTGCCAGCAGCTTTTCTCGGGAGCAGTTCTTC. The chain couples TRBV13 to TRBJ2-1, with D hard to call. The CDR3 sequence is 11 residues long. Trimming shortened V by 3 bases and J by 10 bases, and 7 bases separated the two germline ends. The V gene's germline CDR1 is PRHDT and CDR2 FYEKMQ (reference sequence).

V and J are TRBV5-1 and TRBJ1-5, with D possibly being TRBD1 (6 bases). The germline V gene encodes CDR1 SGHRS and CDR2 YFSETQ. The V end lost 0 bases, the J end lost 3 bases, and 10 bases lay between the germline ends. This CDR3 region has 15 residues. The CDR3 DNA is TGCGCCAGCAGCTTGGCAGGGGCGGTCAATCAGCCCCAGCATTTT. Translated: CASSLAGAVNQPQHF.

In its sample, this clone was seen a few times. The rearrangement uses TRBV6-1 and TRBJ1-2; possible D gene TRBD1, 6 bases. The germline gives CDR1 MNHNS, CDR2 SASEGT. There are 13 residues in the CDR3. V lost 4 bases and J lost 2, with 8 bases in between. The CDR3 DNA is TGTGCCAGCAGTGCCGGACAGAACTATGGCTACACCTTC. Translated, it gives CASSAGQNYGYTF.

V and J are TRBV30 and TRBJ2-7, with 10 nucleotides matching TRBD1. Germline CDR1 is GTSNPN and CDR2 is SVGIG (reference sequence). The CDR3 sequence is 15 residues long. After removal of 4 bases from V and 7 bases from J, the junction contained 13 bases not matched to a gene. The CDR3 nucleotides are TGTGCCTGGAATAAACCGGGACAGGGGACCGGGGAGCAGTACTTC. Its translation is CAWNKPGQGTGEQYF.

This clone was observed a handful of times. Possible read error: a much larger clone is one base away. The identical CDR3 is also encoded by other nucleotide sequences in the sample. The chain employs TRBV7-2 and TRBJ2-3; D remains unclear. V was clipped by 5 bases and J by 3 bases, with 6 bases between them. The CDR3 spans 12 residues. Germline V gives CDR1 SGHTA, CDR2 FQGNSA. CDR3 loop: CASSLRTDTQYF. DNA of the CDR3: TGTGCCAGCAGCCTTAGGACAGATACGCAGTATTTT. The entire variable domain, with the rest obtained from reference TRBV7-2 and TRBJ2-3, is as follows: GAGVSQSPSNKVTEKGKDVELRCDPISGHTALYWYRQSLGQGLEFLIYFQGNSAPDKSGLPSDRFSAERTGGSVSTLTIQRTQQEDSAVYLCASSLRTDTQYFGPGTRLTVL.

The V gene is TRBV29-1, the J gene TRBJ1-2; D not resolved. The CDR3 length is 13 residues. CDR1 and CDR2 from the germline V gene are SQVTM and ANQGSEA. The V gene lost 1 base and the J gene lost 0 bases, with 6 bases spanning the gap. The DNA of the CDR3 is TGCAGCGTTGAAGGCAGCCCTAACTATGGCTACACCTTC. It encodes CSVEGSPNYGYTF.